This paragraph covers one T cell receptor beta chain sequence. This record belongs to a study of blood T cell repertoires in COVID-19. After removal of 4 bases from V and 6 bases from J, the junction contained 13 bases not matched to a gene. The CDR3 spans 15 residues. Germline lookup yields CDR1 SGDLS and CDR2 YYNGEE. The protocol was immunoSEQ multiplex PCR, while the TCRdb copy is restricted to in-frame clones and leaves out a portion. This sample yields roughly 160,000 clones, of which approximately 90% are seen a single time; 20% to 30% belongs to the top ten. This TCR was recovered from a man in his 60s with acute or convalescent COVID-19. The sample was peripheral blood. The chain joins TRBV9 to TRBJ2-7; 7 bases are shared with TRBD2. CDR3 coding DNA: TGTGCCAGCAGCCCTCTAACTAGCGCAATTTCCGAGCAGTACTTC. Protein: CASSPLTSAISEQYF.